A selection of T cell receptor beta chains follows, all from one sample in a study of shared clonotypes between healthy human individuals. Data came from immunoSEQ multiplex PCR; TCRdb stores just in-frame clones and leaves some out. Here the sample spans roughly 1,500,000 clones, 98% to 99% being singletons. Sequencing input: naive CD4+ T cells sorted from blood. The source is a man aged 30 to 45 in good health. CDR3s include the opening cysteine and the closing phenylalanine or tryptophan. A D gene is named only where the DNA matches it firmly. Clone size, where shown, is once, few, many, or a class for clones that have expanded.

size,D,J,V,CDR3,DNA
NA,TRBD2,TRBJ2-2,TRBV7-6,CASSSLLTRGNGELFF,TGTGCCAGCAGTTCCCTCCTAACGCGGGGGAACGGGGAGCTGTTTTTT
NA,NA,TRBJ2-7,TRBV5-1,CASSLTGEWVNEQYF,TGCGCCAGCAGCCTAACGGGGGAGTGGGTTAACGAGCAGTACTTC
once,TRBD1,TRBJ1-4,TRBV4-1,CASSHLDREDEKLFF,TGCGCCAGCAGCCACTTAGACAGGGAGGATGAAAAACTGTTTTTT
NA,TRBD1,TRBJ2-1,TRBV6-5,CASSSRRDRGYNEQFF,TGTGCCAGCAGTTCCCGCCGGGACAGGGGATACAATGAGCAGTTCTTC
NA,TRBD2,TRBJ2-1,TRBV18,CASSPPGRLAGGNEQFF,TGTGCCAGCTCACCCCCAGGCAGACTAGCGGGGGGCAATGAGCAGTTCTTC
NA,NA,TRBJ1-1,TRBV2,CASSVGRGSNTEAFF,TGTGCCAGCAGTGTGGGCAGGGGATCGAACACTGAAGCTTTCTTT
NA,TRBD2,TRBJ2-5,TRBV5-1,CASSTGRRAETQYF,TGCGCCAGCAGCACCGGGAGGCGTGCAGAGACCCAGTACTTC
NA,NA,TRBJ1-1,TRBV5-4,CASSLGKGMNTEAFF,TGTGCCAGCAGCTTGGGGAAGGGCATGAACACTGAAGCTTTCTTT
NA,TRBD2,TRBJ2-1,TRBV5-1,CASSLGRVSGRQNEQFF,TGCGCCAGCAGCTTGGGGAGGGTGAGCGGGAGGCAGAATGAGCAGTTCTTC
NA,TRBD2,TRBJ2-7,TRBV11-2,CASSLEVLAGVGEQYF,TGTGCCAGCAGCTTAGAGGTCTTAGCGGGAGTTGGAGAGCAGTACTTC
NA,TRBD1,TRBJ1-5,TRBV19,CASSMISGQGRQPQHF,TGTGCCAGTAGTATGATTTCTGGACAGGGTCGTCAGCCCCAGCATTTT
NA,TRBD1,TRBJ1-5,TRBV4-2,CASSQLRTGGQPQHF,TGTGCCAGCAGCCAACTGCGGACAGGGGGCCAGCCCCAGCATTTT
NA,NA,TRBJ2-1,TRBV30,CAWSSGLTYNEQFF,TGTGCCTGGAGTTCGGGATTGACCTACAATGAGCAGTTCTTC
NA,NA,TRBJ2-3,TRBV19,CASSIRLADTQYF,TGTGCCAGTAGTATAAGGTTGGCAGATACGCAGTATTTT
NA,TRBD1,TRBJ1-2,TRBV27,CASSFRQGEAAAWGYTF,TGTGCCAGCAGTTTCCGACAGGGGGAAGCCGCAGCTTGGGGCTACACCTTC
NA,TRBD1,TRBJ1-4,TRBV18,CASSTDREEKLFF,TGTGCCAGCTCAACGGACAGGGAAGAAAAACTGTTTTTT
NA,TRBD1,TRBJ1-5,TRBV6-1,CASSGPGTGGFSGQPQHF,TGTGCCAGCAGTGGTCCGGGAACAGGGGGTTTTTCTGGTCAGCCCCAGCATTTT
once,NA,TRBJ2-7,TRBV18,CASSPRQGGDDEQYF,TGTGCCAGCTCACCCCGACAGGGCGGGGACGACGAGCAGTACTTC
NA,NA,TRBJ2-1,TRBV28,CASNEYNEQFF,TGTGCCAGCAACGAGTACAATGAGCAGTTCTTC
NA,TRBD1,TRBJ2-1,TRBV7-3,CASSIRGPGTGVDEQFF,TGTGCCAGCAGCATTCGGGGGCCCGGGACAGGGGTCGATGAGCAGTTCTTC
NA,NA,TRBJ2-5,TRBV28,CASSPEGPGETQYF,TGTGCCAGCAGCCCAGAGGGGCCGGGGGAGACCCAGTACTTC
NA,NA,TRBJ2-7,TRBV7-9,CASSLGWSAQSYEQYF,TGTGCCAGCAGCTTAGGTTGGTCAGCACAAAGCTACGAGCAGTACTTC
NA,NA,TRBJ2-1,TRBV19,CASMPGLYNEQFF,TGTGCCAGTATGCCGGGACTTTACAATGAGCAGTTCTTC
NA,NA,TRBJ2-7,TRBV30,CAWSVKGNEQYF,TGTGCCTGGAGTGTAAAGGGGAACGAGCAGTACTTC
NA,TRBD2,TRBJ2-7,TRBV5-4,CASSSPGLAGSEQYF,TGTGCCAGCAGCTCTCCGGGACTAGCGGGATCCGAGCAGTACTTC
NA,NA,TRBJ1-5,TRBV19,CASSPTDSYNQPQHF,TGTGCCAGTAGTCCCACCGACAGCTACAATCAGCCCCAGCATTTT
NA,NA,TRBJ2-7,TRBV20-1,CSARGGYEQYF,TGCAGTGCTAGGGGCGGATACGAGCAGTACTTC
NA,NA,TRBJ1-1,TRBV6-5,CASSYTPLSPSTEAFF,TGTGCCAGCAGTTATACCCCCTTGAGTCCGAGCACTGAAGCTTTCTTT
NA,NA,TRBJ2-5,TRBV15,CATSRDRETQYF,TGTGCCACCAGCAGGGACCGGGAGACCCAGTACTTC
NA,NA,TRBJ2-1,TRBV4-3,CASSQESGGSYNEQFF,TGCGCCAGCAGCCAAGAGAGTGGCGGCTCCTACAATGAGCAGTTCTTC
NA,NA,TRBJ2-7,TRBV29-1,CSGRTGYEQYF,TGCAGCGGCCGTACGGGTTACGAGCAGTACTTC
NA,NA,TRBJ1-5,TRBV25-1,CASSVDSSSNQPQHF,TGTGCCAGCAGTGTAGACAGCTCTAGCAATCAGCCCCAGCATTTT
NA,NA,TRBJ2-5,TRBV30,CAWSARARLGVRETQYF,TGTGCCTGGAGTGCCAGGGCCCGACTAGGAGTAAGGGAGACCCAGTACTTC
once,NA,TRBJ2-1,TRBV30,CAWSVFPRGAAGEQFF,TGTGCCTGGAGTGTATTTCCTCGCGGGGCGGCGGGGGAGCAGTTCTTC
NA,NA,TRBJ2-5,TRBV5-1,CASSLGDLWGETQYF,TGCGCCAGCAGCTTGGGGGACCTCTGGGGGGAGACCCAGTACTTC
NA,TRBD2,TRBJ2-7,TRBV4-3,CASSQEGAGAYEQYF,TGCGCCAGCAGCCAAGAAGGGGCGGGAGCCTACGAGCAGTACTTC
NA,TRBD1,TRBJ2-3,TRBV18,CASSSGRDRGLADTQYF,TGTGCCAGCTCATCTGGGAGGGACAGGGGGCTCGCAGATACGCAGTATTTT
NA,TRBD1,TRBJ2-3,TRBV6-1,CASSPRGLGTDTQYF,TGTGCCAGCAGTCCCAGGGGGCTAGGCACAGATACGCAGTATTTT
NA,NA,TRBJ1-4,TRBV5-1,CASSLEANSLELFF,TGCGCCAGCAGCTTGGAGGCAAACTCCCTTGAACTGTTTTTT
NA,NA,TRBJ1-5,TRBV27,CASSLTAIHPNQPQHF,TGTGCCAGCAGTCTCACAGCGATTCATCCCAATCAGCCCCAGCATTTT
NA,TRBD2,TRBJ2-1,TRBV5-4,CASSPNLGSGSSYNEQFF,TGTGCCAGCAGCCCCAACCTTGGTAGCGGGAGTTCCTACAATGAGCAGTTCTTC
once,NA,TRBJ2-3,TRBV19,CASSNGWADTQYF,TGTGCCAGTAGTAACGGTTGGGCGGATACGCAGTATTTT
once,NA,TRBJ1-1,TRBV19,CASSIIPQLNTEAFF,TGTGCCAGTAGTATTATCCCACAGTTGAACACTGAAGCTTTCTTT
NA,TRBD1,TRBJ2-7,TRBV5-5,CASSLAGTVVYEQYF,TGTGCCAGCAGCTTGGCCGGGACAGTTGTCTACGAGCAGTACTTC
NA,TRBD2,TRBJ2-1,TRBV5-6,CASSFAAGYYNEQFF,TGTGCCAGCAGCTTCGCAGCGGGGTACTACAATGAGCAGTTCTTC
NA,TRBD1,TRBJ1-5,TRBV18,CASSLGQGNQPQHF,TGTGCCAGCTCACTCGGACAGGGGAATCAGCCCCAGCATTTT
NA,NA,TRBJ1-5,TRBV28,CASSFPGSNQPQHF,TGTGCCAGCAGTTTCCCGGGTAGCAATCAGCCCCAGCATTTT
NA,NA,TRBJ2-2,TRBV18,CASSPGTGATGELFF,TGTGCCAGCTCACCAGGGACTGGGGCCACCGGGGAGCTGTTTTTT